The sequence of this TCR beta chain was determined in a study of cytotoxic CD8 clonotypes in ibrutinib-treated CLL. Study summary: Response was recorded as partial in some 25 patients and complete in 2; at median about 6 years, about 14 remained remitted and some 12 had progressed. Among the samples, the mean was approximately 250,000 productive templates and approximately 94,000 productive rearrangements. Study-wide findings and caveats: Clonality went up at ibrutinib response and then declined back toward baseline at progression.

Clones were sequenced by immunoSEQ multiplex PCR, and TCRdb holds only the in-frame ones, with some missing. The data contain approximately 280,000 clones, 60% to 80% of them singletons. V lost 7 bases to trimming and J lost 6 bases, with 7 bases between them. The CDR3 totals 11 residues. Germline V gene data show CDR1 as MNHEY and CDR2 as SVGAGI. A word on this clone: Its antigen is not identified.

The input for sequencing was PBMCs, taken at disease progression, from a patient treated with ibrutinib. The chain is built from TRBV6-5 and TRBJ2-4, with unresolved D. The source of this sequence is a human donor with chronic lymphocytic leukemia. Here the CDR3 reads CASTYRNIQYF. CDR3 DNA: TGTGCCAGCACCTACCGAAACATTCAGTACTTC.